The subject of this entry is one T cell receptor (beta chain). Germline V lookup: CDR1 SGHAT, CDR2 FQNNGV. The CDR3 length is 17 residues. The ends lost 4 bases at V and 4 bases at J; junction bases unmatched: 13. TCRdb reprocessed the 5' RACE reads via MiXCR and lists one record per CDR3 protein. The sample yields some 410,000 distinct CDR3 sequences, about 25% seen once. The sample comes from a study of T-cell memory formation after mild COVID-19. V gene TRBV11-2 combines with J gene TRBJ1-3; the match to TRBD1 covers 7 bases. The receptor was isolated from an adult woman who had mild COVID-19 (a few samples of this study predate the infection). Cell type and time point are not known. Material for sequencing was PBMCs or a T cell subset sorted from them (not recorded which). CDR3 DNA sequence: TGTGCCAGCAGCTCGAAACTAGGGGGCGCGGAAGGAAACACCATATATTTT. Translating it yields CASSSKLGGAEGNTIYF.